The source of this TCR beta chain is a study of T-cell reconstitution after alpha-beta-depleted transplantation in children. Findings and limits, study-wide: Several hundred expanded graft clones reportedly were the source of alpha-beta T cells about two months after transplant.

As regards this clonotype: What it binds is unknown.

Unique molecular identifiers were incorporated into the prepared TCRbeta library. A single record per CDR3 protein comes from TCRdb applying MiXCR to the PCR reads. The data hold hundreds of thousands of distinct CDR3 sequences, with about an eighth observed a single time. This CDR3 is built from 16 residues. With 0 bases removed from V and 4 bases from J, the gap between germline ends came to 18 bases. The germline V gene encodes CDR1 DFQATT and CDR2 SNEGSKA (reference sequence). V gene TRBV20-1 combines with J gene TRBJ1-2, with D perhaps TRBD1 (6 bases). The sequenced sample was PBMCs, obtained before TCRalphabeta/CD19-depleted stem cell transplant. This TCR was recovered from a girl aged 2 to 9 with congenital amegakaryocytic thrombocytopenia, due to receive a stem cell transplant. Here the CDR3 DNA reads TGCAGTGCTAGAGATGTGCGGGTAGGGGGGGCCTATGGCTACACCTTC. This encodes CSARDVRVGGAYGYTF.